This T cell receptor beta chain was obtained from a study of cytomegalovirus exposure and HLA in healthy donors. General study points: Most TCR sequences were uncommon, yet certain public TCRs appeared in many donors.

Points on this clone: What it binds is not known.

Both 60 Vbeta primers and 13 Jbeta primers went into the PCR. TCRdb keeps only in-frame clones here, not all; method: immunoSEQ multiplex PCR. The repertoire includes tens of thousands of clones, less than 80% of them detected once, and over 7% sits in the top ten. CDR1 and CDR2 from the germline V gene are WNHNN and SYGVQD (reference sequence). The CDR3 contains 14 residues. V dropped 3 bases and J dropped 4 bases, with 9 bases sitting between them. The receptor's source is a man between 60 and 70 years old in good health and CMV-seropositive. The gene calls are TRBV10-1 and TRBJ2-2; maybe TRBD2 (6 bases). Sample: PBMCs. As DNA, the CDR3 is TGCGCCAGCAGTGACAAGCGGGCCACCGGGGAGCTGTTTTTT. This codes for CASSDKRATGELFF.